The 6 T cell receptor beta chains listed next were all sequenced from one sample in a study of blood T cell repertoires in COVID-19. The data were produced by immunoSEQ multiplex PCR, yet TCRdb's version contains in-frame clones alone and is incomplete. The table shows fewer than 300,000 clones, with roughly nine tenths occurring only once. Sequencing was carried out using peripheral blood. These receptors were collected from a woman younger than 45 with COVID-19, enrolled during active disease.

The chain links TRBV3-1 (or the pseudogene TRBV3-2) to TRBJ2-7; D remains unclear. CDR1 is LGHDT, CDR2 YNNKEL, per germline (reference sequence). CDR3 size: 15 residues. V lost 1 base and J 1 base, leaving 11 bases between the germline ends. The CDR3 here is CASSQGADLSYEQYF. Here the CDR3 DNA reads TGTGCCAGCAGCCAAGGGGCAGACCTATCCTACGAGCAGTACTTC.

This clone was seen once. The chain employs TRBV7-9 and TRBJ2-1, with a weak D call TRBD2 (5 bases). The CDR3 runs 14 residues. In germline, CDR1 is SEHNR, CDR2 FQNEAQ (reference sequence). Trimming pared 3 bases from V and 0 bases from J, leaving 6 bases between. The CDR3 DNA reads TGTGCCAGCAGCTTCCGGGACTCCTACAATGAGCAGTTCTTC. Protein product: CASSFRDSYNEQFF.

V and J are TRBV30 and TRBJ1-2; tentative D call: TRBD1 (6 bases). CDR1 and CDR2 (germline): GTSNPN, SVGIG (reference sequence). Trimming took off 1 base at V and 7 bases at J, with 13 bases between the two ends. The CDR3 is made up of 13 amino acids. CDR3 protein: CAWSERTVSGYTF. CDR3 nucleotide sequence: TGTGCCTGGAGTGAGAGGACAGTGAGTGGCTACACCTTC.

The V and J genes are TRBV3-1 (or the pseudogene TRBV3-2) and TRBJ2-3; D is unclear. Germline values: CDR1 LGHDT, CDR2 YNNKEL (reference sequence). The V gene lost 2 bases and the J gene lost 0 bases, with 12 bases spanning the gap. This CDR3 region has 16 residues. This chain's CDR3 is CASSQYPDTSTDTQYF. In DNA form, the CDR3 reads TGTGCCAGCAGCCAATACCCTGATACTAGCACAGATACGCAGTATTTT.

The rearrangement links TRBV28 to TRBJ1-2; the match to TRBD1 covers 7 bases. V lost 7 bases, J lost 8 bases, and 25 bases stayed unmatched. This CDR3 region has 18 residues. The germline V gene encodes CDR1 MDHEN and CDR2 SYDVKM. The CDR3 loop reads CASIQGTGTVPSFRGYTF. CDR3 nucleotides: TGTGCCAGCATCCAAGGGACCGGGACAGTGCCTTCTTTTAGGGGCTACACCTTC.

The chain links TRBV5-1 to TRBJ1-1, with D possibly being TRBD1 (5 bases). CDR1 and CDR2 from the germline V gene are SGHRS and YFSETQ. This CDR3 is 16 amino acids long. The V end lost 1 base, the J end lost 1 base, and 14 bases lay between the germline ends. CDR3 nucleotides: TGCGCCAGCAGCTTGAGTAGGGGAAATTGGAACACTGAAGCTTTCTTT. It codes for CASSLSRGNWNTEAFF.